This is a list of T cell receptor beta chains from one sample in a study of human T cells and chemical hapten exposure. TCRdb itself ran the RACE reads through MiXCR, one entry per CDR3 protein. Found here are under 120,000 distinct CDR3 sequences, 9.5% to 12% of them singletons; the top ten hold around 3.5%. The sample in question was whole blood, obtained in connection with sensitization to the hapten diphenylcyclopropenone (DPC). These TCRs come from a woman aged 40 to 49 with alopecia areata. Some clones in this sample may be carry-over from other donors' samples. CDR3s include the opening cysteine and the closing phenylalanine or tryptophan. Each record gives: clone size, V gene, CDR3 length, D gene, J gene, CDR3 protein, CDR3 DNA. D genes are given only for firm matches. Some rows have no size entry. The others give once, few or many, or a class for an expanded clone.

>many|TRBV20-1|11|-|TRBJ2-3
CSARGEDTQYF
TGCAGTGCTAGAGGAGAAGATACGCAGTATTTT
>few|TRBV7-2|17|-|TRBJ2-3
CASSSSAEDRYTDTQYF
TGTGCCAGCAGCTCAAGCGCGGAGGACAGATACACAGATACGCAGTATTTT
>few|TRBV7-9|16|-|TRBJ1-1
CASSFLGKARTPEAFF
TGTGCCAGCAGCTTCCTTGGGAAGGCCCGGACCCCTGAAGCTTTCTTT
>-|TRBV3-1|12|-|TRBJ1-2
CASSLKLERYTF
TGTGCCAGCAGCTTAAAATTGGAGCGCTACACCTTC
>few|TRBV2|15|-|TRBJ2-2
CASSVEPGGTGELFF
TGTGCCAGCAGTGTAGAACCAGGTGGCACCGGGGAGCTGTTTTTT
>-|TRBV27|14|-|TRBJ2-3
CASSSPGQADTQYF
TGTGCCAGCAGTTCCCCAGGGCAGGCGGATACGCAGTATTTT
>many|TRBV29-1|12|-|TRBJ1-2
CSAAGGNYGYTF
TGCAGCGCGGCAGGAGGTAACTATGGCTACACCTTC
>once|TRBV25-1|12|-|TRBJ1-1
CASRVGNTEAFF
TGTGCCAGCAGAGTCGGGAACACTGAAGCTTTCTTT
>few|TRBV9|14|-|TRBJ2-3
CASSVGRMSDTQYF
TGTGCCAGCAGCGTAGGGAGGATGTCGGATACGCAGTATTTT
>few|TRBV29-1|12|-|TRBJ2-3
CSATGVTDTQYF
TGCAGCGCGACGGGAGTAACAGATACGCAGTATTTT
>-|TRBV21-1|17|-|TRBJ2-4
CASSARETDQGGNIQYF
TGTGCCAGCAGCGCGAGGGAAACAGACCAGGGCGGGAACATTCAGTACTTC
>many|TRBV5-1|15|-|TRBJ2-2
CASSLEAKNTGELFF
TGCGCCAGCAGCTTGGAGGCAAAGAACACCGGGGAGCTGTTTTTT
>-|TRBV6-5|16|TRBD1|TRBJ1-1
CASSYTTGVGDTEAFF
TGTGCCAGCAGTTACACCACAGGGGTGGGGGACACTGAAGCTTTCTTT
>few|TRBV7-9|14|TRBD1|TRBJ1-1
CASSQRDRNTEAFF
TGTGCCAGCAGCCAACGGGACAGGAACACTGAAGCTTTCTTT
>-|TRBV11-3|13|-|TRBJ2-2
CASSFSSAGELFF
TGTGCCAGCAGCTTTAGTTCGGCCGGGGAGCTGTTTTTT
>few|TRBV7-2|15|TRBD1|TRBJ1-5
CASSLGQGLAQPQHF
TGTGCCAGCAGCTTGGGACAGGGTCTAGCTCAGCCCCAGCATTTT
>many|TRBV5-1|14|-|TRBJ2-5
CASSYGTQQETQYF
TGCGCCAGCAGCTACGGGACACAGCAAGAGACCCAGTACTTC
>few|TRBV7-8|13|-|TRBJ1-5
CASGPGDYQPQHF
TGTGCCAGCGGACCCGGGGACTATCAGCCCCAGCATTTT
>-|TRBV30|13|-|TRBJ2-1
CAWSVPGRNEQFF
TGTGCCTGGAGTGTGCCGGGGAGGAATGAGCAGTTCTTC
>many|TRBV7-8|16|-|TRBJ2-2
CASSLGIGGYTGELFF
TGTGCCAGCAGCTTAGGAATCGGAGGGTACACCGGGGAGCTGTTTTTT
>-|TRBV6-5|18|TRBD2|TRBJ2-7
CASSYSKFEREGRDEQYF
TGTGCCAGCAGTTACTCGAAGTTCGAGCGGGAGGGCCGGGACGAGCAGTACTTC
>few|TRBV19|15|-|TRBJ2-2
CASSKGVANTGELFF
TGTGCCAGTAGTAAGGGCGTAGCGAACACCGGGGAGCTGTTTTTT
>-|TRBV15|13|-|TRBJ2-5
CATSNGFQETQYF
TGTGCCACCAGCAACGGCTTCCAAGAGACCCAGTACTTC
>once|TRBV30|13|TRBD1|TRBJ2-1
CAWGTGGRETQFF
TGTGCCTGGGGGACAGGGGGCAGGGAGACCCAGTTCTTC
>many|TRBV7-2|14|TRBD1|TRBJ1-4
CASSFVPGQEKLFF
TGTGCCAGCAGCTTCGTCCCGGGACAGGAAAAACTGTTTTTT
>many|TRBV7-2|12|-|TRBJ2-1
CASARGANEQFF
TGTGCCAGCGCCCGGGGGGCCAATGAGCAGTTCTTC
>many|TRBV28|15|TRBD2|TRBJ2-1
CASRPGGAGYNEQFF
TGTGCCAGCAGGCCCGGGGGGGCAGGCTACAATGAGCAGTTCTTC
>few|TRBV6-5|14|-|TRBJ1-2
CASSWGVSGYGYTF
TGTGCCAGCAGTTGGGGGGTATCGGGGTATGGCTACACCTTC
>few|TRBV7-2|12|-|TRBJ2-3
CASSPSPDTQYF
TGTGCCAGCAGCCCAAGTCCAGATACGCAGTATTTT
>-|TRBV11-2|17|-|TRBJ2-1
CASSPRGGESSYNEQFF
TGTGCCAGCAGCCCCCGAGGCGGGGAGAGTTCCTACAATGAGCAGTTCTTC
>few|TRBV7-9|16|-|TRBJ2-7
CASSLARDKRYYEQYF
TGTGCCAGCAGCTTAGCGCGGGACAAGAGGTACTACGAGCAGTACTTC
>-|TRBV2|12|-|TRBJ2-3
CASSEAPDTQYF
TGTGCCAGCAGTGAGGCCCCAGATACGCAGTATTTT